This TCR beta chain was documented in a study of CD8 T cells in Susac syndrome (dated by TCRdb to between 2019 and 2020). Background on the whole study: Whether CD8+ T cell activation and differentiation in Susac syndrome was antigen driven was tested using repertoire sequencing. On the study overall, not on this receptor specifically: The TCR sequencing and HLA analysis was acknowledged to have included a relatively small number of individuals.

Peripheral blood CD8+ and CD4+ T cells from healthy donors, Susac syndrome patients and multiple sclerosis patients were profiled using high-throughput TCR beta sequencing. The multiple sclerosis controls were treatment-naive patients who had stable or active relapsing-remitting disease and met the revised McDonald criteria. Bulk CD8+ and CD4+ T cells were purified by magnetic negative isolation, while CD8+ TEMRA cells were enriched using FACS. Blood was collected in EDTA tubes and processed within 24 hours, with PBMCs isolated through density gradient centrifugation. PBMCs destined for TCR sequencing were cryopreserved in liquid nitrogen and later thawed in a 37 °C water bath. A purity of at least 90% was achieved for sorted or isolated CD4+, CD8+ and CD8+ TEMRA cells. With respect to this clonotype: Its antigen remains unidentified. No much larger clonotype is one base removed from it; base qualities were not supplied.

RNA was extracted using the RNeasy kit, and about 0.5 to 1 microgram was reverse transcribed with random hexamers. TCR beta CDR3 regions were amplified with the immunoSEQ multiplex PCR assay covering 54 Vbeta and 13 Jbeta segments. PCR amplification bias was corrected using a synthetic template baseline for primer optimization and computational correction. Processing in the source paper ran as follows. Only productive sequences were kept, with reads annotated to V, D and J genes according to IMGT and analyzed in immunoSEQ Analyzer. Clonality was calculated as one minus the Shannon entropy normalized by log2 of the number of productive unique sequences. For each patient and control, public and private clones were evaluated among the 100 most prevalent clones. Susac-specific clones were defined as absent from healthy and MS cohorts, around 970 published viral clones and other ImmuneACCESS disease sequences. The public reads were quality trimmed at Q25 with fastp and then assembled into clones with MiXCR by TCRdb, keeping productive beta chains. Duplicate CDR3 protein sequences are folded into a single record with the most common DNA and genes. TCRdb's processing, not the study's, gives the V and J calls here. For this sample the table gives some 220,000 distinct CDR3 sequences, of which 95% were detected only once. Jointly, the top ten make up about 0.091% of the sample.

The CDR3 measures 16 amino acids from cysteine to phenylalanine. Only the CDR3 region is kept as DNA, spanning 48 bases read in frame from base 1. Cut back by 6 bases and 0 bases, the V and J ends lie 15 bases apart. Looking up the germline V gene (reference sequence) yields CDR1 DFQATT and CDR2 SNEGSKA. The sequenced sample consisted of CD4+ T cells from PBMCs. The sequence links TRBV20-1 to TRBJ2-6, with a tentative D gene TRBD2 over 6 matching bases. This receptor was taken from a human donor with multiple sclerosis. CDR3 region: CSAPRRGASGANVLTF. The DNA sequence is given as TGCAGTGCCCCACGGCGGGGTGCCTCTGGGGCCAACGTCCTGACTTTC.